These 3 T cell receptor beta chains were all obtained from the same sample, sequenced in a study of T cell responses to AZD1222 COVID-19 vaccine. Clones were sequenced by immunoSEQ multiplex PCR, and TCRdb holds only the in-frame ones, with some missing. The sample contains around 140,000 clones, over 75% of which appear only once. Source: peripheral blood, taken on day 0 of AZD1222 vaccination. These receptors all come from an adult in good health.

The J gene is TRBJ1-5, the V gene TRBV28; 7 nucleotides agree with TRBD1. With 8 bases clipped from V and 1 base from J, the junction kept 8 bases outside the gene matches. Looked up from germline, CDR1 is MDHEN and CDR2 is SYDVKM. There are 15 residues in the CDR3. CDR3 sequence: CASGRTGVSNQPQHF. The CDR3 DNA is TGTGCCAGCGGCAGAACAGGGGTAAGCAATCAGCCCCAGCATTTT.

This CDR3 is CASSFSDAYQPLQGNQPQHF. CDR3 nucleotide sequence: TGTGCCAGCAGTTTTTCGGACGCATATCAACCCCTGCAAGGCAATCAGCCCCAGCATTTT. The chain recombines TRBV28 with TRBJ1-5; D call uncertain. The V and J ends lost 3 bases and 2 bases respectively, with 26 bases between them. Germline values: CDR1 MDHEN, CDR2 SYDVKM. This CDR3 comprises 20 residues.

This clone occurred once. This rearrangement joins TRBV3-1 (or the pseudogene TRBV3-2) to TRBJ1-5; unclear D gene. Trimming shortened V by 5 bases and J by 4 bases, and 15 bases separated the two germline ends. Germline CDR1 LGHDT, CDR2 YNNKEL (reference sequence). The CDR3 runs to 15 residues. The CDR3 region has the DNA TGTGCCAGCAGCACTGGCTTCACCCTTAATCAGCCCCAGCATTTT. Its translation: CASSTGFTLNQPQHF.